Presented here are 14 T cell receptor beta chains from one specimen sequenced in a study of shared clonotypes between healthy human individuals. Sequenced by immunoSEQ multiplex PCR; TCRdb stores in-frame clones only, minus some. The table has around 2.1 million clones, approximately 94% seen once. Naive CD8 isolation took CD45RO-negative cells positively selected for CCR7 and excluded terminally differentiated effector memory CD45RA+ cells. The material sequenced was naive CD8+ T cells from PBMCs. The receptors here all came from a man in his late teens or twenties in good health. Some clones in this sample may be carry-over from other donors' samples.

The chain uses TRBV7-9 and TRBJ2-3, with 11 bases fitting TRBD2. The CDR3 has 14 residues. CDR1 and CDR2 (germline): SEHNR, FQNEAQ (reference sequence). Unmatched junction bases numbered 4, after V lost 8 bases and J lost 3 bases. CDR3 residues: CASGTSGRTDTQYF. For the CDR3, the DNA is TGTGCCAGCGGAACTAGCGGGAGAACAGATACGCAGTATTTT.

The chain combines TRBV15 with TRBJ1-4; TRBD1 might be the D (5 bases). V gave up 5 bases and J gave up 1 base, with 11 bases separating them. CDR3 length: 15 amino acids. Looked up from germline, CDR1 is LNHNV and CDR2 is YYDKDF (reference sequence). In DNA form, the CDR3 reads TGTGCCACCAGCCCGGGGGGAGTAACTAATGAAAAACTGTTTTTT. It codes for CATSPGGVTNEKLFF.

For the CDR3, the DNA is TGTGCCAGCAGTTTAAGCAGGGCAAATGGCTACACCTTC. It specifies CASSLSRANGYTF. The V call is TRBV27, the J call TRBJ1-2; D is perhaps TRBD1 (5 bases). Germline CDR1 reads MNHEY; CDR2 reads SMNVEV (reference sequence). The CDR3 runs to 13 residues. V was pared by 2 bases and J by 6 bases, with 10 bases between.

As to this clone: This same CDR3 is encoded by further DNA sequences in the sample. The V gene is TRBV29-1, the J gene TRBJ2-5; D possibly matches TRBD1 or TRBD2 (6 bases each). V shed 6 bases and J shed 4 bases, with 12 bases lying between them. The germline gives CDR1 SQVTM, CDR2 ANQGSEA. The CDR3 has 12 residues. The chain's CDR3 is CSVPQGGETQYF. CDR3 nucleotide sequence: TGCAGCGTCCCACAGGGAGGAGAGACCCAGTACTTC.

This rearrangement joins TRBV7-2 to TRBJ2-7; D is ambiguous. Trimming cost V 1 base and J 4 bases, with 8 bases left between them. CDR1 SGHTA and CDR2 FQGNSA come from the germline V gene. This CDR3 contains 13 residues. CDR3 nucleotides: TGTGCCAGCAGCTTAGGGAAGGGTTACGAGCAGTACTTC. Amino acids: CASSLGKGYEQYF.

This chain joins TRBV29-1 and TRBJ1-2; D might be TRBD1 (5 bases). The germline V and J ends were trimmed by 7 bases and 1 base, with 13 bases remaining between them. CDR3 length: 13 amino acids. Germline assignment: CDR1 SQVTM and CDR2 ANQGSEA. The CDR3 protein is CSDIGTDNYGYTF. The CDR3 coding sequence is TGCAGCGATATTGGGACGGATAACTATGGCTACACCTTC.

Comment on this clone: This sample also contains other DNA sequences that code for the same CDR3. This rearrangement joins TRBV14 to TRBJ2-4; D is undetermined. CDR1 is SGHDN and CDR2 is FVKESK in the germline V gene. Between the trimmed V and J ends, which lost 3 bases and 0 bases, there was a span of 9 bases. The CDR3 consists of 15 residues. In nucleotides, the CDR3 is TGTGCCAGCAGCCAGGGCGGTTTAGCCAAAAACATTCAGTACTTC. It is translated as CASSQGGLAKNIQYF.

This chain links TRBV9 with TRBJ1-2; 7 bases line up with TRBD1. This CDR3 spans 16 amino acids. The V gene end was trimmed by 5 bases and the J gene end by 2 bases; junction bases not matched to a gene: 12. Looked up from germline, CDR1 is SGDLS and CDR2 is YYNGEE. The CDR3 bases are TGTGCCAGCAGTTCAGGGGGAGGGGTCGCAAACTATGGCTACACCTTC. Translating it yields CASSSGGGVANYGYTF.

The V and J genes are TRBV9 and TRBJ2-7; 9 bases agree with TRBD1. This CDR3 region has 13 residues. Germline values: CDR1 SGDLS, CDR2 YYNGEE. Trimming removed 5 bases from V and 4 bases from J; junction bases left unmatched: 4. The CDR3 region is CASRGQGGYEQYF. The CDR3 DNA follows: TGTGCCAGCAGGGGACAGGGCGGGTACGAGCAGTACTTC. The complete variable domain, with remaining parts taken from reference TRBV9 and TRBJ2-7, reads DSGVTQTPKHLITATGQRVTLRCSPRSGDLSVYWYQQSLDQGLQFLIQYYNGEERAKGNILERFSAQQFPDLHSELNLSSLELGDSALYFCASRGQGGYEQYFGPGTRLTVT.

The gene calls are TRBV19 and TRBJ2-1; possibly TRBD1 for D (5 bases). Trimming cost V 0 bases and J 7 bases, with 16 bases left between them. Germline lookup yields CDR1 LNHDA and CDR2 SQIVND (reference sequence). The CDR3 sequence is 16 residues long. The DNA for the CDR3 is TGTGCCAGTAGTATAGATGGGGCAAGGGGCAGGAATGAGCAGTTCTTC. Translating gives CASSIDGARGRNEQFF.

J is TRBJ1-2 and V is TRBV10-3; D not resolved. CDR3 size: 16 residues. V gave up 2 bases and J gave up 5 bases, with 18 bases separating them. CDR1 is ENHRY, CDR2 SYGVKD, per germline. CDR3 residues: CAISEPPRVDLYGYTF. The CDR3 nucleotides are TGTGCCATCAGTGAGCCCCCCCGGGTGGATCTATATGGCTACACCTTC.

The rearrangement links TRBV28 to TRBJ2-7; D is ambiguous. The CDR3 runs 12 residues. Deletions cut 6 bases from V and 4 bases from J, with 10 bases between. Germline values: CDR1 MDHEN, CDR2 SYDVKM. This chain's CDR3 is CASSPDKYEQYF. DNA for the CDR3: TGTGCCAGCAGCCCCGACAAGTACGAGCAGTACTTC.

The rearrangement joins TRBV28 to TRBJ2-3; D is unresolved. V was trimmed by 3 bases and J by 5 bases, leaving 9 bases between them. The CDR3 runs to 13 residues. Germline V CDR1 and CDR2: MDHEN, SYDVKM. DNA of the CDR3: TGTGCCAGCAGTTTCAAGTGGGAAGATACGCAGTATTTT. Translating gives CASSFKWEDTQYF.

V is TRBV6-1 and J is TRBJ1-5; no clear D. There are 15 residues in the CDR3. The germline V and J ends were trimmed by 7 bases and 4 bases, with 17 bases remaining between them. Germline V lookup: CDR1 MNHNS, CDR2 SASEGT. The CDR3 DNA sequence: TGTGCCAGCAAGATAGGGCCCTACGGGAATCAGCCCCAGCATTTT. This gives the protein CASKIGPYGNQPQHF.